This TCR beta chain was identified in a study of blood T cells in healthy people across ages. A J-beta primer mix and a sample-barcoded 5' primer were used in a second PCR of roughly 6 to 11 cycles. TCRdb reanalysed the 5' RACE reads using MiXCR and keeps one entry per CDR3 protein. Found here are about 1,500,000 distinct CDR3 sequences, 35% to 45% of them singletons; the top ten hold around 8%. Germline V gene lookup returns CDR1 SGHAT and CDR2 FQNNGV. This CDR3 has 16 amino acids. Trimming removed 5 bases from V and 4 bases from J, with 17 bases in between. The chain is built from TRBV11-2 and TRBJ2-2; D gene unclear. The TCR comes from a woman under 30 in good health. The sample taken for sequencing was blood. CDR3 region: CASSPREESVTGELFF. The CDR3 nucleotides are TGTGCCAGCAGCCCCCGAGAAGAATCAGTCACCGGGGAGCTGTTTTTT. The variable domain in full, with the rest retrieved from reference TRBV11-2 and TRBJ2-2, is EAGVAQSPRYKIIEKRQSVAFWCNPISGHATLYWYQQILGQGPKLLIQFQNNGVVDDSQLPKDRFSAERLKGVDSTLKIQPAKLEDSAVYLCASSPREESVTGELFFGEGSRLTVL.